The rows below give T cell receptor beta chains drawn from one sample of a study of radiotherapy plus CTLA-4 blockade in lung cancer. The protocol was immunoSEQ multiplex PCR, while the TCRdb copy is restricted to in-frame clones and leaves out a portion. The sample holds roughly 45,000 clones; about 70% are singletons and the top ten take 20% to 25%. The sequences come from peripheral blood, collected from a patient treated with radiotherapy plus ipilimumab. These receptors all come from a human donor with non-small cell lung cancer who had a partial response to radiotherapy plus ipilimumab. The CDR3 runs from the conserved cysteine through the conserved F or W. The D gene is left open where the match is weak. The size field is filled for only some rows; it gives once, few, many or a size class.

J,D,size,V,DNA,CDR3
TRBJ1-5,NA,NA,TRBV15,TGTGCCACCAGCAGAGATCGAGGTCAGCCCCAGCATTTT,CATSRDRGQPQHF
TRBJ2-5,TRBD1,NA,TRBV7-2,TGTGCCAGCAGCCCGACAGGGTTCCAAGAGACCCAGTACTTC,CASSPTGFQETQYF
TRBJ1-2,NA,NA,TRBV5-1,TGCGCCAGCAGCTTGGACACGGGAGCTAACTATGGCTACACCTTC,CASSLDTGANYGYTF
TRBJ2-1,NA,NA,TRBV6-5,TGTGCCAGCAGTTACTTGGGGGCTTCCTACAATGAGCAGTTCTTC,CASSYLGASYNEQFF
TRBJ2-7,TRBD2,few,TRBV30,TGTGCCTGGAGTGTGCTTGAATTTAGCGGGGGTCAGCAGTACTTC,CAWSVLEFSGGQQYF
TRBJ2-1,NA,NA,TRBV4-1,TGCGCCAGCAGCCTCCAGGGACTTACACTCAGCGAGCAGTTCTTC,CASSLQGLTLSEQFF
TRBJ1-2,TRBD1,NA,TRBV4-2,TGTGCCAGCAGCCGGGACAGCTATGGCTACACCTTC,CASSRDSYGYTF
TRBJ2-5,NA,NA,TRBV7-9,TGTGCCAGCAGCACGGACAATTGGGAGACCCAGTACTTC,CASSTDNWETQYF
TRBJ2-1,TRBD1,NA,TRBV7-2,TGTGCCAGCAGCTTAGCTGGGCAGGGGGCGGGGAATGAGCAGTTCTTC,CASSLAGQGAGNEQFF
TRBJ2-3,TRBD2,NA,TRBV4-3,TGCGCCAGCAGCCAAGATTCAAAGCGGGGTAGCACAGATACGCAGTATTTT,CASSQDSKRGSTDTQYF
TRBJ1-1,NA,NA,TRBV19,TGTGCCAGTAGTATTGGTACAGGGACTGAAGCTTTCTTT,CASSIGTGTEAFF
TRBJ1-3,NA,few,TRBV5-4,TGTGCCAGCAGCAGGGACCAGGGGTACACCATATATTTT,CASSRDQGYTIYF
TRBJ2-7,NA,NA,TRBV2,TGTGCCAGCAAGGTGACAGGATCGCTCGAGCAGTACTTC,CASKVTGSLEQYF
TRBJ2-1,TRBD2,few,TRBV5-4,TGTGCCAGCAGCTTGGGGCTAGCGGACTACAATGAGCAGTTCTTC,CASSLGLADYNEQFF
TRBJ2-6,NA,NA,TRBV6-1,TGTGCCAGCAGTGAAGGGGCAGGGGTTTCCTCTGGGGCCAACGTCCTGACTTTC,CASSEGAGVSSGANVLTF
TRBJ2-2,NA,NA,TRBV5-4,TGTGCCAGCAGCTCATCCGGGGGGAACACCGGGGAGCTGTTTTTT,CASSSSGGNTGELFF
TRBJ1-2,NA,NA,TRBV9,TGTGCCAGCAGCGTAGATGGAGGGGGGGACTATGGCTACACCTTC,CASSVDGGGDYGYTF
TRBJ2-5,NA,NA,TRBV7-9,TGTGCCAGCAGTGGGCAGGGGTGGGCGACCCAGTACTTC,CASSGQGWATQYF
TRBJ2-1,NA,NA,TRBV7-9,TGTGCCAGCAGTTCGCGGACAATGCTCGGGAATGAGCAGTTCTTC,CASSSRTMLGNEQFF
TRBJ2-2,NA,NA,TRBV6-5,TGTGCCAGCAGTTACAGGACAGTGAGCGGAAAGGAGCTGTTTTTT,CASSYRTVSGKELFF
TRBJ1-1,NA,NA,TRBV19,TGTGCCAGTAGGGGACTCAGTATGCCTGGAGCTGAAGCTTTCTTT,CASRGLSMPGAEAFF
TRBJ2-1,TRBD2,NA,TRBV7-2,TGTGCCAGCAGCTGGTATAGCGGGGGGGCGTTTGAGCAGTTCTTC,CASSWYSGGAFEQFF
TRBJ2-5,TRBD2,NA,TRBV29-1,TGCAGCGCAAGGACTAGCGGGAGATGGGAGACCCAGTACTTC,CSARTSGRWETQYF
TRBJ2-7,TRBD2,NA,TRBV6-1,TGTGCCAGCAGTAGGACTAGCATTTCCTACGAGCAGTACTTC,CASSRTSISYEQYF
TRBJ2-3,NA,NA,TRBV20-1,TGCAGTGCTCCGGACAGAAGTACGCAGTATTTT,CSAPDRSTQYF
TRBJ2-7,NA,NA,TRBV7-2,TGTGCCAGCAGTCACGGTCGCTACGAGCAGTACTTC,CASSHGRYEQYF
TRBJ2-6,NA,NA,TRBV2,TGTGCCAGCAGTGATCGGGGCTCTGGGGCCAACGTCCTGACTTTC,CASSDRGSGANVLTF
TRBJ1-6,NA,NA,TRBV6-6,TGTGCCAGCAGTCGACAGGCCTCCTATAATTCACCCCTCCACTTT,CASSRQASYNSPLHF